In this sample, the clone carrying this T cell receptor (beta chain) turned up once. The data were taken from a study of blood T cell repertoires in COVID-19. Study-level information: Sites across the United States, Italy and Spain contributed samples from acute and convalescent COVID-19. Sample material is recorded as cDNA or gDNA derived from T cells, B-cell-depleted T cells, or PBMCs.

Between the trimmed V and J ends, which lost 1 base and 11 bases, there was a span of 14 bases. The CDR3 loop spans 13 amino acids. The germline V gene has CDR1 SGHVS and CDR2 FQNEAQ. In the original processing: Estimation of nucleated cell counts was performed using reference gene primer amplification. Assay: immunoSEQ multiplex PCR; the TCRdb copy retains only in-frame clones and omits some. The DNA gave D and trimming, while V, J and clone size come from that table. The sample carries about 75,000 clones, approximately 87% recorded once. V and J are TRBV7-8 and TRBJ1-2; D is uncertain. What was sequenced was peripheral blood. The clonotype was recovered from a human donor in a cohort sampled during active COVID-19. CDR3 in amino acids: CASSLGRSEWYTF. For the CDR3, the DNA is TGTGCCAGCAGCTTAGGGAGGTCAGAGTGGTACACCTTC.